This T cell receptor beta chain comes out of a study of spatial heterogeneity in lung cancer. As for the study in general: Raw sequencing reads included, on average, more than eight appearances of each unique TCR and UMI combination.

The CDR3 loop spans 13 amino acids. Germline V gene lookup returns CDR1 SGHTA and CDR2 FQGNSA. At least ten counts were recorded for this clonotype. A read error may produce the germline difference seen at one junction end. Time point given: sample taken at primary tumor resection. Unsorted whole RNA of tumor, nontumor lung or frozen PBMC was sequenced. The cohort: over 65 early-stage, untreated non-small cell lung cancer patients. Individually, TCR cDNA molecules were each labelled with a unique molecular identifier. TCRdb processed the 5' RACE reads anew with MiXCR; each CDR3 protein has one entry. The sample yields about 23,000 distinct CDR3 sequences, about 4.7% seen once.

The source was PBMCs, collected at surgery. The source is a male donor with early-stage non-small cell lung cancer. J is TRBJ2-7 and V is TRBV7-2; D is uncertain. CDR3 protein: CASSLVGSDEQYF. The CDR3 DNA reads TGTGCCAGCAGCTTAGTGGGCTCCGACGAGCAGTACTTC. Using reference TRBV7-2 and TRBJ2-7 for the parts outside the CDR3, the full variable domain is GAGVSQSPSNKVTEKGKDVELRCDPISGHTALYWYRQSLGQGLEFLIYFQGNSAPDKSGLPSDRFSAERTGGSVSTLTIQRTQQEDSAVYLCASSLVGSDEQYFGPGTRLTVT.